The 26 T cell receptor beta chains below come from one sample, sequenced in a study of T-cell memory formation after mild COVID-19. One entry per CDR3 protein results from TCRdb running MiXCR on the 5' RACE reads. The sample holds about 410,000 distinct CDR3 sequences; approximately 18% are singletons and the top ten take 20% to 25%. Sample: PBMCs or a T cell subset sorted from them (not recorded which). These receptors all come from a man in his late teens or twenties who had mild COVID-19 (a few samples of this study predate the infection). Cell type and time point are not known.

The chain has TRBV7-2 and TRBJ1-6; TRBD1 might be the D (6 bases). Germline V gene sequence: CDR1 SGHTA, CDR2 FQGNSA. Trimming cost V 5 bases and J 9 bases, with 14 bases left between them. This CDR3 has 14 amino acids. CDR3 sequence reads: CASSQTGSGSPLHF. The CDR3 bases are TGTGCCAGCAGCCAAACAGGGTCTGGTTCACCCCTCCACTTT. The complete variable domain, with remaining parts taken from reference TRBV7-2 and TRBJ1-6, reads GAGVSQSPSNKVTEKGKDVELRCDPISGHTALYWYRQSLGQGLEFLIYFQGNSAPDKSGLPSDRFSAERTGGSVSTLTIQRTQQEDSAVYLCASSQTGSGSPLHFGNGTRLTVT.

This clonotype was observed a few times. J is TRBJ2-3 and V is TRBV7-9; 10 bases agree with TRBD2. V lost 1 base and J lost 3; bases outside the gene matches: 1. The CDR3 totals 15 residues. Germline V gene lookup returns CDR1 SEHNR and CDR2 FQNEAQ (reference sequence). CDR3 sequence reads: CASSLGGLATDTQYF. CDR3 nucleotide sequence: TGTGCCAGCAGCTTAGGGGGACTAGCGACAGATACGCAGTATTTT.

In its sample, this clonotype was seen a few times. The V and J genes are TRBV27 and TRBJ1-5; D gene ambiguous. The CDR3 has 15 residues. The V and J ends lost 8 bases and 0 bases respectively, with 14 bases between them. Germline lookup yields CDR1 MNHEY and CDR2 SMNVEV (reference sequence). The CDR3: CASRSGQLSNQPQHF. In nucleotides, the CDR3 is TGTGCCAGCCGTTCCGGGCAGCTTAGCAATCAGCCCCAGCATTTT.

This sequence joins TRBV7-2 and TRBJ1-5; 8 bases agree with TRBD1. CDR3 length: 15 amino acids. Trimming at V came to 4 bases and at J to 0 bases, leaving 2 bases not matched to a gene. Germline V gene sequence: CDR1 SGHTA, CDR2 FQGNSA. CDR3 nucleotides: TGTGCCAGCAGCTGGACAGGGCCTAGCAATCAGCCCCAGCATTTT. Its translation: CASSWTGPSNQPQHF.

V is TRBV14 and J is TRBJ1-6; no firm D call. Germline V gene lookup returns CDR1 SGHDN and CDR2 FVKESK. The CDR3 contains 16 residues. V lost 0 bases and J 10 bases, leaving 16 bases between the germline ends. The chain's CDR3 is CASSQDSPGGGSPLHF. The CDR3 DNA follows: TGTGCCAGCAGCCAAGATTCTCCAGGCGGAGGCTCACCCCTCCACTTT.

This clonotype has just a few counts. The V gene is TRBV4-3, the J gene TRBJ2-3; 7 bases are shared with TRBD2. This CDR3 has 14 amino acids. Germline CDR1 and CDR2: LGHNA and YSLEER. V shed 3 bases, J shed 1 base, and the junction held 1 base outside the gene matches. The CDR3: CASSHRGGTDTQYF. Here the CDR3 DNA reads TGCGCCAGCAGCCACCGGGGGGGCACAGATACGCAGTATTTT.

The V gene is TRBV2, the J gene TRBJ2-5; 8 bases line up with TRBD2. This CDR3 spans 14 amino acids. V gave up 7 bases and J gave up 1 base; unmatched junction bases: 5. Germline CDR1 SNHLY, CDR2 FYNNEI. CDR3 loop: CASNSAGGQETQYF. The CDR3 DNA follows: TGTGCCAGCAACTCGGCGGGGGGCCAAGAGACCCAGTACTTC.

In DNA, the CDR3 is TGTGCCAGCAGACCGGACAGGGGGCGGGGGGAAACTGAAGCTTTCTTT. Its protein product is CASRPDRGRGETEAFF. The V and J genes are TRBV12-3 or TRBV12-4 and TRBJ1-1, with 11 bases fitting TRBD1. J was trimmed by 5 bases and V by 6 bases; bases with no gene match: 11. The CDR3 runs to 16 residues.

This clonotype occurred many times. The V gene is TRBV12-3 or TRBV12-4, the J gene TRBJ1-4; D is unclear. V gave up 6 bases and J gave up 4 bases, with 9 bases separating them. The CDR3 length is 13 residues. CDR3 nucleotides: TGTGCCAGCAGGCCGGGCCATAATGAAAAACTGTTTTTT. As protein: CASRPGHNEKLFF.

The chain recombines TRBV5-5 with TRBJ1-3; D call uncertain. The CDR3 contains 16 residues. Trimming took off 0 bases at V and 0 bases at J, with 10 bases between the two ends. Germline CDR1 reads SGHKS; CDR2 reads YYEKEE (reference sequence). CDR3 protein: CASSLAARSSGNTIYF. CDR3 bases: TGTGCCAGCAGCTTGGCCGCGAGGAGCTCTGGAAACACCATATATTTT.

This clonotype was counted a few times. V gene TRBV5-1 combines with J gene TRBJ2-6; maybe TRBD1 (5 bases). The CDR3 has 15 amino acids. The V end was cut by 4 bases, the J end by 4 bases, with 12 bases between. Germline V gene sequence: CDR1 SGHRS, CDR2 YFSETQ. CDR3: CASSPGPKGANVLTF. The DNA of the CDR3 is TGCGCCAGCAGCCCAGGGCCGAAAGGGGCCAACGTCCTGACTTTC.

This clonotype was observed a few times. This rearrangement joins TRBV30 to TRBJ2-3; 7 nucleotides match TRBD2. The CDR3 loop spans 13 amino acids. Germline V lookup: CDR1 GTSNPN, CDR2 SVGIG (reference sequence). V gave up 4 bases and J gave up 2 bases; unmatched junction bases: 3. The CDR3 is CAWKRDPTDTQYF. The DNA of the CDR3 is TGTGCCTGGAAGCGGGACCCCACAGATACGCAGTATTTT.

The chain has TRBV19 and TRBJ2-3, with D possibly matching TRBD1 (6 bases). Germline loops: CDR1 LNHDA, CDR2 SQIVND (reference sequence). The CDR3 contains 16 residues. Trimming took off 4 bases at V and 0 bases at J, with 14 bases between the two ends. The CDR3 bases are TGTGCCAGTAGTACCCAACAGGGAGCTAGCACAGATACGCAGTATTTT. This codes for CASSTQQGASTDTQYF.

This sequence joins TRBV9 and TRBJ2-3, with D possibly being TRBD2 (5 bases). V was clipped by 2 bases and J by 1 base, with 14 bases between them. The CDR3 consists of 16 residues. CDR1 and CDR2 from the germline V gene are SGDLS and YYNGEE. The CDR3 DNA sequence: TGTGCCAGCAGCGTCGGATCAGGCGGGCGCACAGATACGCAGTATTTT. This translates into CASSVGSGGRTDTQYF.

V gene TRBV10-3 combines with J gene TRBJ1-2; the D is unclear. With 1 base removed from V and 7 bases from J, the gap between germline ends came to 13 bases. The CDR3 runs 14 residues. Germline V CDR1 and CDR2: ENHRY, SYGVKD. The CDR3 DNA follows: TGTGCCATCAGTGAGTTAGAAACTATCGGTGGCTACACCTTC. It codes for CAISELETIGGYTF.

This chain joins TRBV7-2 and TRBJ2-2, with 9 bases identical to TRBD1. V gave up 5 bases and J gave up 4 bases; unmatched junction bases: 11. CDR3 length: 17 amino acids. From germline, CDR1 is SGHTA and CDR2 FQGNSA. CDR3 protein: CASSTPLQGASTGELFF. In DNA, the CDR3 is TGTGCCAGCAGCACCCCCCTACAGGGGGCGTCCACCGGGGAGCTGTTTTTT.

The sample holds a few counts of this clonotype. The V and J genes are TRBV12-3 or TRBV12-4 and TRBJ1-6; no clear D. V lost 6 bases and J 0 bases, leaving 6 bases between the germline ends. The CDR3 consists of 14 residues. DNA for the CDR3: TGTGCCAGCAGCGTGAGCTCCTATAATTCACCCCTCCACTTT. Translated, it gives CASSVSSYNSPLHF.

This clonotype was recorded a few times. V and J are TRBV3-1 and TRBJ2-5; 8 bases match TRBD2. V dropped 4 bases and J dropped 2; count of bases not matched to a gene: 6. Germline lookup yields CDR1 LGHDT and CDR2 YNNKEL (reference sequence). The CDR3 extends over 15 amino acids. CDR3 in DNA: TGTGCCAGCAGCCCAAAGCGGGGGCTTCAAGAGACCCAGTACTTC. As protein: CASSPKRGLQETQYF.

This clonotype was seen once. CDR3 residues: CSKRTSPDTQYF. The CDR3 nucleotides are TGCAGTAAGAGGACTAGCCCAGATACGCAGTATTTT. The J gene is TRBJ2-3, the V gene TRBV20-1; 8 bases fit TRBD2. V trimming: 8 bases; J trimming: 4 bases; junction bases outside the gene matches: 5. CDR1 and CDR2 from the germline V gene are DFQATT and SNEGSKA (reference sequence). This CDR3 is 12 amino acids long.

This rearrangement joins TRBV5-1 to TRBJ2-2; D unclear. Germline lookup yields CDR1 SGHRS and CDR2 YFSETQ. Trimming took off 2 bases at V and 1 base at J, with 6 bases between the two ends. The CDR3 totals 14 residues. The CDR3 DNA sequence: TGCGCCAGCAGCTTTTTCGGGAACACCGGGGAGCTGTTTTTT. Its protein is CASSFFGNTGELFF.

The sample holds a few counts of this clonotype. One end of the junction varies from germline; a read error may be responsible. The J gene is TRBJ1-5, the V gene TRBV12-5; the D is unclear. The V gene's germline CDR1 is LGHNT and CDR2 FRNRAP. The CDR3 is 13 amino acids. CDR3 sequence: CASGLYRNHPQHF. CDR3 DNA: TGTGCTAGTGGTTTATACAGAAATCACCCCCAGCATTTT.

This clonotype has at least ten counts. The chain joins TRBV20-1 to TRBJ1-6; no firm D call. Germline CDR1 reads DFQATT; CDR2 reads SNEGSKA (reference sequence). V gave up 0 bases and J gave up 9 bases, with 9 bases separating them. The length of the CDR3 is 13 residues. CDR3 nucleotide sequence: TGCAGTGCTAGAGAGGTGGCGGGTTCACCCCTCCACTTT. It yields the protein CSAREVAGSPLHF.

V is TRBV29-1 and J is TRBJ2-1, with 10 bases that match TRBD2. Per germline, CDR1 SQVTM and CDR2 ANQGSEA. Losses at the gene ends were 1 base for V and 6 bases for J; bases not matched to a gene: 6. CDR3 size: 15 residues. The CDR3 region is CSVEAAASGGNEQFF. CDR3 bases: TGCAGCGTTGAAGCAGCGGCTAGCGGGGGCAATGAGCAGTTCTTC.

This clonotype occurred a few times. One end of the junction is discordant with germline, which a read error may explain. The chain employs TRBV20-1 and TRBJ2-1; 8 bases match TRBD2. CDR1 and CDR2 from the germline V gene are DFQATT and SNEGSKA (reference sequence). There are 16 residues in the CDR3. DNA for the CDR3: TGCAGTGCTAGTGGGGGCGGGGGGCTTGTCTACGATGAGCAGTTCTTC. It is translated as CSASGGGGLVYDEQFF.

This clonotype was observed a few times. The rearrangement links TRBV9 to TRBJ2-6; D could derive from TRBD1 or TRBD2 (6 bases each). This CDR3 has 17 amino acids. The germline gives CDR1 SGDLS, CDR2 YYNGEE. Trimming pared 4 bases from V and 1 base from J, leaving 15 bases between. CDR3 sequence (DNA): TGTGCCAGCAGCCCCTGGCAGGGGACTTCTGGGGCCAACGTCCTGACTTTC. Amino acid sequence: CASSPWQGTSGANVLTF.

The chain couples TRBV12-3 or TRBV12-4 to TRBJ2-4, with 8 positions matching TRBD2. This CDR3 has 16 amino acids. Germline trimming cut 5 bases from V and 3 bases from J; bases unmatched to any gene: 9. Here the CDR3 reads CASSPGIGGDKNIQYF. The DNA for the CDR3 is TGTGCCAGCAGTCCCGGGATCGGGGGGGACAAAAACATTCAGTACTTC.